Listed below are T cell receptor beta chains from one sample, sequenced in a study of glioma-infiltrating T cells. Using its own MiXCR run on the multiplex PCR reads, TCRdb lists one record per CDR3 protein. The sample shows 100,000 to 150,000 distinct CDR3 sequences, about 22% of them seen only once. The sample was glioma tissue, nonneoplastic brain tissue, or PBMCs (not recorded which). The receptors originated from a human donor with low-grade glioma or glioblastoma, undergoing nonglioma brain surgery, or in good health (not recorded which). Both conserved end residues are part of each CDR3. Rows give clone size only sometimes, using once, few, many, or a class for an expanded clone.

few | TRBV7-6 | CASSLGPGTNTDTQYF
many | TRBV20-1 | CSAPGAAGGNKETQYF
NA | TRBV6-5 | CASTPRGSYNEQFF
few | TRBV4-2 | CASSLFGLAPDTQYF
many | TRBV6-1 | CASSSTNYGYTF
NA | TRBV20-1 | CSATAGGRGTDTQYF
NA | TRBV7-9 | CASSFTGEGDTQYF
NA | TRBV29-1 | CSVTLPGRVVETQYF
NA | TRBV20-1 | CSAPGTDATGSGDNVLTF
few | TRBV7-9 | CASSGLTGANVLTF
many | TRBV6-6 | CASSYRAGGNTDTQYF
NA | TRBV7-3 | CASSPRDRGFSPLHF
many | TRBV6-1 | CASSRGWETQYF
once | TRBV6-1 | CGTKTAPNDNYGYTF
NA | TRBV5-4 | CASSLAGGPHNEQFF
NA | TRBV5-1 | CASTTALGGGTDTQYF
NA | TRBV20-1 | CSARDPQVSLSDTQYF
NA | TRBV7-2 | CASSLLTNTEAFF
many | TRBV3-1 | CASSPKGSGKNTEAFF
many | TRBV20-1 | CSPRWEKAGGDTQYF
many | TRBV6-1 | CASRFSPAGNQPQHF
NA | TRBV20-1 | CSARDHTSGVRTDTQYF
few | TRBV19 | CASSIWALGNQPQHF
many | TRBV6-1 | CASKLWPTSDTQYF
NA | TRBV2 | CASSEANLSYGYTF
NA | TRBV11-2 | CASSPLGGFYNEQFF
few | TRBV11-3 | CASSATRLAGGNEQFF
many | TRBV4-1 | CASSQDWGLQETQYF
once | TRBV30 | CAFGDLNQPQHF
few | TRBV6-1 | CAARAAGGLETQYF
NA | TRBV19 | CASIHRPGLAEHRELFF
NA | TRBV4-2 | CASSQESAWGPGGYTF
few | TRBV6-1 | CASRRTASNQPQHF
once | TRBV7-2 | CASRLRGDATYNEQFF
few | TRBV6-1 | CASTSRGTEHEKLFF
NA | TRBV4-2 | CASSAGQGNQPQHF
few | TRBV3-1 | CASSQDRGSFTDTQYF
few | TRBV11-1 | CASSLTRTAQETQYF
many | TRBV20-1 | CSARPISGGQDTQYF
many | TRBV24-1 | CATSDPRLGGSTDTQYF
NA | TRBV4-1 | CASSRRGAANTKAFF
NA | TRBV20-1 | CSAPPGRKETQYF
NA | TRBV19 | CASSDTRYGYTF
NA | TRBV7-6 | CASRAYRDYNSPLHF
few | TRBV14 | CASSREVVGGYTF
many | TRBV7-9 | CASSRDRSLNTEAFF
NA | TRBV3-1 | CASSHFGGEVDTQYF
NA | TRBV4-1 | CASSENKGLAGSSYNEQFF
many | TRBV7-2 | CASSLSGNTIYF
NA | TRBV20-1 | CSAHRVGNTIYF
NA | TRBV18 | CASSPLDSPKGNQPQHF
few | TRBV7-4 | CASSLSQGPTGELFF
many | TRBV7-3 | CASSSGDSYSPLHF
few | TRBV10-3 | CAISESRDPQHF
NA | TRBV4-1 | CASSQEGQLNTEAFF
many | TRBV6-1 | CASSEIQGAGELFF
NA | TRBV14 | CASSQFRNQPQHF
many | TRBV2 | CASESYGYTF